This TCR beta chain was retrieved from a study of early T cells in non-severe SARS-CoV-2 infection. Overall study context: Alpha and beta chains were unpaired, from unsorted whole-blood bulk RNA. Study-wide results and limits: VDJdb-based matching was biased toward anti-spike CD8 responses and missed private and CD4 specificities.

Individually, cDNA molecules had unique molecular identifiers attached to them. TCRdb re-called the 5' RACE reads with MiXCR, one entry per CDR3 protein. The sample yields approximately 45,000 distinct CDR3 sequences, roughly a tenth seen once. Looked up from germline, CDR1 is KGHSH and CDR2 is LQKENI. V lost 10 bases to trimming and J lost 5 bases; unmatched junction nucleotides: 7. CDR3 length: 14 amino acids. This clonotype occurred a few times. Its antigen is currently unknown. The material sequenced was whole blood. The receptor was isolated from an adult who was a healthcare worker with PCR-confirmed SARS-CoV-2 infection or an uninfected control (not recorded which). The genes are TRBV18 and TRBJ2-5, with 13 bases matching TRBD2. The CDR3 DNA reads TGTGCCACCGGGACTAGCGGGGACAGGGAGACCCAGTACTTC. As protein: CATGTSGDRETQYF.